What follows describes a single T cell receptor beta chain. These data belong to a study of blood T cell repertoires in COVID-19. Overall study: The origin of the acute and convalescent COVID-19 samples was the United States, Italy and Spain. Nucleic acid was either cDNA or gDNA, and it came from T cells, B-cell-depleted T cells, or PBMCs.

Trimming pared 0 bases from V and 6 bases from J, leaving 17 bases between. The CDR3 contains 16 residues. The germline CDR1 and CDR2 sequences are SGHRS and YFSETQ. Source study methods: How many nucleated cells were present was estimated from reference gene primer amplification. TCRdb's table, derived via immunoSEQ multiplex PCR, lists solely in-frame clones and lacks some. V, J and clone size were drawn from that table, and D and trimming were deduced from the DNA. The sample contains over 80,000 clones, less than 90% of which appear only once. The clonotype comes from a man older than 75 with active or convalescent COVID-19. Material for sequencing was peripheral blood. The chain carries TRBV5-1 and TRBJ2-3; D perhaps matches TRBD2 (5 bases). CDR3 amino acids: CASSLAEGPFFDTQYF. In DNA form, the CDR3 reads TGCGCCAGCAGCTTGGCCGAGGGTCCCTTTTTCGATACGCAGTATTTT.